These T cell receptor beta chains were read from a single sample in a study of CD8 T cells in Susac syndrome. TCRdb analysed the immunoSEQ multiplex PCR reads with MiXCR anew, one entry per CDR3 protein. The sample consists of approximately 170,000 distinct CDR3 sequences, roughly 95% of them appearing once. Sequencing was done on a sample of CD4+ T cells from PBMCs. Every receptor here comes from a human donor with multiple sclerosis. CDR3s include the opening cysteine and the closing phenylalanine or tryptophan. Fields, in order: J gene, V gene, CDR3 protein.

TRBJ2-2 | TRBV9 | CASSVAIGNGELFF
TRBJ1-5 | TRBV19 | CASRYRGQQPQHF
TRBJ1-1 | TRBV5-1 | CASSLMRHTEAFF
TRBJ2-6 | TRBV30 | CAWSYGYSGANVLTF
. | TRBV19 | CASSIRGTATSYEQYF
TRBJ2-5 | TRBV20-1 | CSAHWWETQYF
TRBJ2-5 | TRBV2 | CASRVQTFQETQYF
TRBJ1-2 | TRBV10-3 | CAISGGEWGYTF
TRBJ1-5 | TRBV24-1 | CATSRAGRHQPQHF
TRBJ2-7 | TRBV2 | CASGTGEQYF
TRBJ2-1 | TRBV5-5 | CASSLGINEQFF
TRBJ2-7 | TRBV20-1 | CSARDFYEQYF
TRBJ1-2 | TRBV9 | CASSPWTGADGYTF
TRBJ2-3 | TRBV18 | CASSPQVYTDTQYF
TRBJ2-3 | TRBV12-3/TRBV12-4 | CASSQGLASTQYF
TRBJ2-7 | TRBV12-3/TRBV12-4 | CASSYASGVSYEQYF
TRBJ2-2 | TRBV4-3 | CASSRTSGRWSGELFF
TRBJ2-3 | TRBV27 | CASSLRTSGMDTQYF
TRBJ2-1 | TRBV6-1 | CASGGASGTEGDEQFF
TRBJ1-1 | TRBV7-2 | CASSLDRVKGEAFF
TRBJ2-1 | TRBV6-1 | CASNPTRGDKEQFF
TRBJ1-4 | TRBV3-1 | CASSQRQTSSDGKLFF
TRBJ2-7 | TRBV18 | CASSSLLGHTYEQYF
TRBJ1-5 | TRBV28 | CASSLGNQGPQHF
TRBJ2-7 | TRBV18 | CASSRPSSYEQYF
TRBJ2-1 | TRBV19 | CASSIVLQNNEQFF
TRBJ2-5 | TRBV29-1 | CSVSEQGEETQYF
TRBJ2-1 | TRBV4-3 | CASSQIPPTSGSRFDYNEQFF
TRBJ1-5 | TRBV28 | CASRVGGRNQPQHF
TRBJ2-7 | TRBV3-1 | CASSHPSNRATSEQYF
TRBJ2-5 | TRBV6-5 | CASSYLGPQETQYF
TRBJ1-3 | TRBV29-1 | CSVERGAGNTIYF
TRBJ1-1 | TRBV25-1 | CASSELSGTEAFF
TRBJ1-1 | TRBV5-6 | CASSLRDIGAFF
TRBJ2-2 | TRBV5-4 | CASRRDQNTGELFF
TRBJ2-1 | TRBV5-6 | CASSLRGGSTYNEQFF
TRBJ2-7 | TRBV5-4 | CASSTRGSAHEQYF
TRBJ2-2 | TRBV3-1 | CASSRGLAHTGELFF
TRBJ2-5 | TRBV18 | CASSPPYQETQYF
TRBJ2-7 | TRBV4-3 | CASSQDRGIGMGEQYF
TRBJ1-2 | TRBV12-3/TRBV12-4 | CASSLQSAYGYTF
TRBJ2-7 | TRBV20-1 | CSAPIAVDYEQYF
TRBJ1-4 | TRBV5-1 | CASSLDRAATNEKLFF
TRBJ1-5 | TRBV29-1 | CSVAQGQGRPQHF
TRBJ1-1 | TRBV27 | CASSLALARMNTEAFF
TRBJ1-1 | TRBV2 | CASSPQGADTEAFF
TRBJ1-3 | TRBV12-3/TRBV12-4 | CASRSWGDSGNTIYF
TRBJ2-2 | TRBV6-2/TRBV6-3 | CASSHPGTGGGGELFF
TRBJ2-5 | TRBV6-1 | CASSEGQGIRETQYF
TRBJ2-7 | TRBV28 | CASSPTGGQAYEQYF
TRBJ2-7 | TRBV3-1 | CASSQSYKQYF
TRBJ2-7 | TRBV20-1 | CSVPPGGPRDEQYF
TRBJ1-2 | TRBV30 | CAWSRGAQMNYGYTF
TRBJ2-5 | TRBV7-9 | CASSLGDRVQETQYF
TRBJ2-1 | TRBV7-2 | CASSFYRVNEQFF
TRBJ2-3 | TRBV6-6 | CASSTRGQRSPDTQYF
TRBJ1-1 | TRBV23-1 | CASSRTKGDEAFF
TRBJ1-4 | TRBV2 | CASSVRRNEKLFF
TRBJ1-1 | TRBV4-1 | CASSRPTGGVGVTEAFF